The sequence of this T cell receptor beta chain was determined in a study of blood T cell repertoires in COVID-19. Sequencing was performed with immunoSEQ multiplex PCR; in TCRdb, only in-frame clones are kept and a portion is missing. The sample has 70,000 to 90,000 clones, more than 80% seen once. Germline CDR1 reads KGHSH; CDR2 reads LQKENI. Trimming removed 2 bases from V and 3 bases from J, with 4 bases in between. The CDR3 loop spans 12 amino acids. V usage is TRBV18 and J usage is TRBJ2-5; D gene uncertain. Sample: peripheral blood. The clonotype comes from a human donor in a cohort sampled during active COVID-19. The DNA of the CDR3 is TGTGCCAGCTCACCAGCAGAAGAGACCCAGTACTTC. It encodes CASSPAEETQYF. Variable domain in full (rest from reference TRBV18 and TRBJ2-5): NAGVMQNPRHLVRRRGQEARLRCSPMKGHSHVYWYRQLPEEGLKFMVYLQKENIIDESGMPKERFSAEFPKEGPSILRIQQVVRGDSAAYFCASSPAEETQYFGPGTRLLVL.